This T cell receptor (beta chain) was sequenced in a study of blood T cells in healthy people across ages. General study findings and limits: Older individuals had lower TCR beta diversity per million T cells (the decline was roughly linear). PBMC samples, being unsorted, prevented any conclusive comparison of naive and antigen-experienced cells.

Note on this clonotype: Its antigen is as yet unknown.

V lost 3 bases and J 4 bases, leaving 15 bases between the germline ends. CDR3 size: 15 residues. Germline V gene data show CDR1 as MGHRA and CDR2 as YSYEKL. Using a J-beta primer mix together with a sample-barcoded 5' primer, a second PCR was run for about 6 to 12 cycles. A template-switch adaptor containing 12 random nucleotides labeled each cDNA molecule. MiXCR, applied by TCRdb to the 5' RACE reads, yields one record per CDR3 protein. Of about 1.8 million distinct CDR3 sequences in the sample, around half were seen once. Material for sequencing was blood. This rearrangement joins TRBV4-1 to TRBJ2-5; D not resolved. The source is a woman in her 40s in good health. The CDR3 loop is CASSHSSLSGETQYF. The CDR3 coding sequence is TGCGCCAGCAGCCATTCCTCCTTGTCCGGAGAGACCCAGTACTTC.